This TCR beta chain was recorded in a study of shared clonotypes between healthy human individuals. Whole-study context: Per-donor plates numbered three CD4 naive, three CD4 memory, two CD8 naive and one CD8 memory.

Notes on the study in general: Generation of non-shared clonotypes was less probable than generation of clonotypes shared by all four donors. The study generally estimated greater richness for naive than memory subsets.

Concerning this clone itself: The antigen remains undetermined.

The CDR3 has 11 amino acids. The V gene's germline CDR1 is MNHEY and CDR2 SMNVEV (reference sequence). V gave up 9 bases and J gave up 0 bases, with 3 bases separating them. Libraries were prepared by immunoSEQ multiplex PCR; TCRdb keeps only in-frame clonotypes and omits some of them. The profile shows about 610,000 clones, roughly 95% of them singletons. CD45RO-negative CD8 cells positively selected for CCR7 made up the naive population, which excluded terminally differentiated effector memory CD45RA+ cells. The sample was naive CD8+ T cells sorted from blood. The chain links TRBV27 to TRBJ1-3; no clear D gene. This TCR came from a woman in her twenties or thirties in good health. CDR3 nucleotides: TGTGCCAGTTTCTCTGGAAACACCATATATTTT. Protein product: CASFSGNTIYF.